This TCR beta chain appears in the sequencing data of a study of T cells in localized non-small cell lung cancer. Some clones are missing from TCRdb's copy, which holds only in-frame ones; the method was immunoSEQ multiplex PCR. The sample yields fewer than 90,000 clones, roughly 80% seen once. Germline V gives CDR1 LNHDA, CDR2 SQIVND (reference sequence). After removal of 5 bases from V and 4 bases from J, the junction contained 7 bases not matched to a gene. This CDR3 has 15 amino acids. The table lists this clone with a count of one. Sequenced material: PBMCs, taken before any cancer treatment. This chain uses TRBV19 with TRBJ1-2; 10 bases are shared with TRBD1. This receptor was identified in a man aged 35-69 years with stage II squamous cell lung carcinoma. The CDR3 region is CASSSMGQGIYGYTF. In nucleotides, the CDR3 is TGTGCCAGTAGTTCTATGGGACAGGGGATCTATGGCTACACCTTC.